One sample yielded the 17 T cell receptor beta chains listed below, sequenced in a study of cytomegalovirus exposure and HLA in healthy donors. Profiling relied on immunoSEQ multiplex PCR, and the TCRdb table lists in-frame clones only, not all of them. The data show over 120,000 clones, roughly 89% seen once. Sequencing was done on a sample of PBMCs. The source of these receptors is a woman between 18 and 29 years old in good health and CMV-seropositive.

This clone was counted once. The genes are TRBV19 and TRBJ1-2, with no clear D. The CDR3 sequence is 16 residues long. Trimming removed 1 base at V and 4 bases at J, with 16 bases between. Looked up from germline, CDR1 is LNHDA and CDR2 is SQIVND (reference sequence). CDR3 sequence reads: CASSIGGITEFYGYTF. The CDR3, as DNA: TGTGCCAGTAGTATAGGAGGCATTACCGAATTCTATGGCTACACCTTC.

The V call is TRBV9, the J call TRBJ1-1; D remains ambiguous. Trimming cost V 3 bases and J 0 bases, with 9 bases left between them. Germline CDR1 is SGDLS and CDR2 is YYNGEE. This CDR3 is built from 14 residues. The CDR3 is CASSDPVMNTEAFF. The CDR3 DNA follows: TGTGCCAGCAGCGATCCAGTGATGAACACTGAAGCTTTCTTT.

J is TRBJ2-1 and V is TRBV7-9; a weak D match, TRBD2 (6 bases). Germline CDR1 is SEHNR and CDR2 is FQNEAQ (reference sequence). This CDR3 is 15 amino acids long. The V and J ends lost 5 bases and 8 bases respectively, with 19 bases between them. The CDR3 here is CASSLSGTAGHEQFF. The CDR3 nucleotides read TGTGCCAGCAGCCTCTCCGGGACTGCGGGGCATGAGCAGTTCTTC.

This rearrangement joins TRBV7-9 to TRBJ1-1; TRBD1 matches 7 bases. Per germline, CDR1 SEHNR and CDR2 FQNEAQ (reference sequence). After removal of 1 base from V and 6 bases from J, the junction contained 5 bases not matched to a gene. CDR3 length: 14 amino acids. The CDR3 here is CASSLEIGTAEAFF. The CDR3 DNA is TGTGCCAGCAGCTTAGAGATTGGGACAGCTGAAGCTTTCTTT.

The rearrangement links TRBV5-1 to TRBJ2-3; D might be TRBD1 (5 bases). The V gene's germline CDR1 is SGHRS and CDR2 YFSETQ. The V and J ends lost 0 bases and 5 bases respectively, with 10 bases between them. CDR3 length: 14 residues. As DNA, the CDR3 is TGCGCCAGCAGCTTGGGGACACTCATAGATACGCAGTATTTT. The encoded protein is CASSLGTLIDTQYF.

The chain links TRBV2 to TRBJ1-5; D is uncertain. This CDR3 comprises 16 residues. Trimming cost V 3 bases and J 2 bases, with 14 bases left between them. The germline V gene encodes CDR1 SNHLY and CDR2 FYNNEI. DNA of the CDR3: TGTGCCAGCAGTGATTTCAGAGGTGTCGGCAATCAGCCCCAGCATTTT. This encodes CASSDFRGVGNQPQHF.

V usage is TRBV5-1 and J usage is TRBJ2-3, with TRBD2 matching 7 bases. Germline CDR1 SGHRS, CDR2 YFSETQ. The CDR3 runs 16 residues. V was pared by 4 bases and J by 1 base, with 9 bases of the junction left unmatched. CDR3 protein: CASSPTASGRTDTQYF. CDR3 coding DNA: TGCGCCAGCAGCCCCACCGCTAGCGGTCGCACAGATACGCAGTATTTT.

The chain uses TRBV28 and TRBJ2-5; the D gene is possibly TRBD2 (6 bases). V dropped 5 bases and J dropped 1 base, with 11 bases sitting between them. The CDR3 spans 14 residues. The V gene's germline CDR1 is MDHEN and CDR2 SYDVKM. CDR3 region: CASSVLAIQETQYF. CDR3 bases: TGTGCCAGCAGTGTACTAGCCATCCAAGAGACCCAGTACTTC.

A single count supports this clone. The chain's CDR3 is CASSLGTFTEAFF. In nucleotides, the CDR3 is TGTGCCAGCAGTTTGGGCACCTTTACTGAAGCTTTCTTT. The chain uses TRBV27 and TRBJ1-1; D is ambiguous. The CDR3 runs 13 residues. V was trimmed by 3 bases and J by 5 bases, leaving 10 bases between them. The germline CDR1 and CDR2 sequences are MNHEY and SMNVEV (reference sequence).

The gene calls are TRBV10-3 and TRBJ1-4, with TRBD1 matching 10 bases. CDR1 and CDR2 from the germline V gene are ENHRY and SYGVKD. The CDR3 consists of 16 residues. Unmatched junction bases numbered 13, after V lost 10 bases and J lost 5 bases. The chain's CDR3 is CATVPGQGQMNEKLFF. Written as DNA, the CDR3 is TGTGCCACCGTGCCGGGACAGGGGCAAATGAATGAAAAACTGTTTTTT.

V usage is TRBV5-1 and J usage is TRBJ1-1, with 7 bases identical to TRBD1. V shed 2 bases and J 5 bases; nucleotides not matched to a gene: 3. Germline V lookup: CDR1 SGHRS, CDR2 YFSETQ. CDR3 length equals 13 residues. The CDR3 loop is CASSLDRETEAFF. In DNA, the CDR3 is TGCGCCAGCAGCTTAGACAGGGAAACTGAAGCTTTCTTT.

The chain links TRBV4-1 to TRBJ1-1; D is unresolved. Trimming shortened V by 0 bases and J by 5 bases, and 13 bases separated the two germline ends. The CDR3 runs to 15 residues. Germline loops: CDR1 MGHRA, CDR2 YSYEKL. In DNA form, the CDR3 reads TGCGCCAGCAGCCAAGATCCACGCGGCTGGACTGAAGCTTTCTTT. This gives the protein CASSQDPRGWTEAFF.

CDR3 protein: CASEDSRSYNEQFF. The CDR3 nucleotides read TGTGCCTCGGAAGACTCTCGCTCCTACAATGAGCAGTTCTTC. This sequence joins TRBV19 and TRBJ2-1; no firm D call. Germline assignment: CDR1 LNHDA and CDR2 SQIVND (reference sequence). Trimming pared 11 bases from V and 0 bases from J, leaving 14 bases between. The CDR3 spans 14 residues.

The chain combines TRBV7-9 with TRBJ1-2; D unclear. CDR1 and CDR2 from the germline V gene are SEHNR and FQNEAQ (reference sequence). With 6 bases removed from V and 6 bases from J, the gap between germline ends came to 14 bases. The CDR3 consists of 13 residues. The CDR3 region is CASRAGAVDGYTF. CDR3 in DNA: TGTGCCAGCAGGGCGGGAGCCGTCGATGGCTACACCTTC.

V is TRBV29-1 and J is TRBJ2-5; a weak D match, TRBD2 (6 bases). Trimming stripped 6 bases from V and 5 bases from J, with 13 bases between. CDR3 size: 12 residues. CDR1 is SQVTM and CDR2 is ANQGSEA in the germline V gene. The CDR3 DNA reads TGCAGCGTGGTGACTAGTCCGGAGACCCAGTACTTC. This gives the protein CSVVTSPETQYF.

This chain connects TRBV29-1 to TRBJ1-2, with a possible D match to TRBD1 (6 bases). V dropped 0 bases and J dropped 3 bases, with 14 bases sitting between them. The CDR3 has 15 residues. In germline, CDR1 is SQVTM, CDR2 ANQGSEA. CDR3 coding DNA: TGCAGCGTTGAAGAGAGGACAGCCTTATACTATGGCTACACCTTC. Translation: CSVEERTALYYGYTF.

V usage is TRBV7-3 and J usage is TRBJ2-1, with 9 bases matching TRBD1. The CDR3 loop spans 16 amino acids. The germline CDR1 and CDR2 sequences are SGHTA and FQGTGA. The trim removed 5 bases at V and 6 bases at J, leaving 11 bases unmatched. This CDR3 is CASSPNGDRVANEQFF. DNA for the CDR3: TGTGCCAGCAGCCCCAACGGGGACAGGGTGGCCAATGAGCAGTTCTTC. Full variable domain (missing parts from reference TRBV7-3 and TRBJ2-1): GAGVSQTPSNKVTEKGKYVELRCDPISGHTALYWYRQSLGQGPEFLIYFQGTGAADDSGLPNDRFFAVRPEGSVSTLKIQRTERGDSAVYLCASSPNGDRVANEQFFGPGTRLTVL.